Detailed here is one T cell receptor beta chain. These data come from a study of T-cell memory formation after mild COVID-19. At the level of the study: Largely, TCR clusters stayed within a single donor.

TCRdb itself ran the 5' RACE reads through MiXCR, one entry per CDR3 protein. This table holds 400,000 to 500,000 distinct CDR3 sequences, roughly 18% found once. Sequenced sample: PBMCs or a T cell subset sorted from them (not recorded which). The source is a man between 18 and 29 years old who had mild COVID-19 (a few samples of this study predate the infection). Cell type and time point are not known.

CDR3 sequence: CASSDQQASGGMAQYF. The CDR3 coding sequence is TGTGCCAGCAGTGACCAGCAGGCTAGCGGGGGTATGGCGCAGTATTTT. The chain has TRBV6-1 and TRBJ2-3; 10 nucleotides match TRBD2. This CDR3 contains 16 residues. The J segment lost 10 bases and the V segment lost 3 bases, leaving 13 bases of the junction unmatched. CDR1 and CDR2 (germline): MNHNS, SASEGT.